Given below is one TCR beta chain in context. As yet, its antigen is unknown. This sample was included in a study of T cells after yellow fever vaccination. TCRdb passed the 5' RACE reads through MiXCR, listing each CDR3 protein once. Among 350,000 to 450,000 distinct CDR3 sequences listed, more than 5.5% were seen once. The germline gives CDR1 DFQATT, CDR2 SNEGSKA (reference sequence). The CDR3 is 13 amino acids. V dropped 6 bases and J dropped 4 bases, with 12 bases sitting between them. Overall study findings and caveats: Contaminating bulk clonotypes could be abundant in FACS-sorted repertoires. Some clonotypes were seen in both the CD4 and the CD8 compartments. These made up a small share and likely arose from convergent recombination. The secondary T-cell response peaked on day 5, not day 15, but was weaker.

This TCR was recovered from a man younger than 45 who received the YFV17D yellow fever vaccine. This rearrangement joins TRBV20-1 to TRBJ2-2, with D unresolved. The sequencing used PBMCs, collected 5 days after the yellow fever booster vaccination. The CDR3 region has the DNA TGCAGTGCGGAGAGAGCGCCCACCGGGGAGCTGTTTTTT. This encodes CSAERAPTGELFF.